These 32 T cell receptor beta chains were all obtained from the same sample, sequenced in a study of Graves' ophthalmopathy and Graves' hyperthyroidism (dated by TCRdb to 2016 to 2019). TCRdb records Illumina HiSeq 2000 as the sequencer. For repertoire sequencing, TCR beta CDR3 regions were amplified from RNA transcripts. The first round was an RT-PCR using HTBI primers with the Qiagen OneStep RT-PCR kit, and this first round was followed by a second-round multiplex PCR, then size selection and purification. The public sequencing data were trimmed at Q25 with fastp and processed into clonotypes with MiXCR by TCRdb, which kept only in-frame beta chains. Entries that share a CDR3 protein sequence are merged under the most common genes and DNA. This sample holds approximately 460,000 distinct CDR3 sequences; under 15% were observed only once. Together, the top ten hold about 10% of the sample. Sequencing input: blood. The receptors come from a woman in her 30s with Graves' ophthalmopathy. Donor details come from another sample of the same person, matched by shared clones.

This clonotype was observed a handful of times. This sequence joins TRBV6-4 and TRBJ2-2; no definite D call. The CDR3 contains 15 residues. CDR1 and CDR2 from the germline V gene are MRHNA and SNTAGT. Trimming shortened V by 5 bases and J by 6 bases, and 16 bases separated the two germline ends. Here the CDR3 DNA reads TGTGCCAGCAGTATTTCCGGCTCCAGCCCCGGGGAGCTGTTTTTT. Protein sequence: CASSISGSSPGELFF.

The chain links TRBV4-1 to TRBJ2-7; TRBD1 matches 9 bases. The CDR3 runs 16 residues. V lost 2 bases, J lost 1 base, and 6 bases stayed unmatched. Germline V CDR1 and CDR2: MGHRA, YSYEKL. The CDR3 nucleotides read TGCGCCAGCAGCCAATTTACGGGACAGGGTTCCTACGAGCAGTACTTC. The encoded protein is CASSQFTGQGSYEQYF.

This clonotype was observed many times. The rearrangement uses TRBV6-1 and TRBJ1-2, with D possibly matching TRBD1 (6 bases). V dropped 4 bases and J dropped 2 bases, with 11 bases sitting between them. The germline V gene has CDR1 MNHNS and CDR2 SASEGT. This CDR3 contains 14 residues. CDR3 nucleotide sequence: TGTGCCAGCAGTGTAAAAACAGGGAACTATGGCTACACCTTC. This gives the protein CASSVKTGNYGYTF.

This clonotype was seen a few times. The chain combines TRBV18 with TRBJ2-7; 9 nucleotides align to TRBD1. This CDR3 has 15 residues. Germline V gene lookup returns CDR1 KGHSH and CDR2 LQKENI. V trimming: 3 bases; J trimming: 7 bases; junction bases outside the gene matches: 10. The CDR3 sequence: CASSPGEQGAWEQYF. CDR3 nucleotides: TGTGCCAGCTCACCGGGGGAACAGGGGGCTTGGGAGCAGTACTTC.

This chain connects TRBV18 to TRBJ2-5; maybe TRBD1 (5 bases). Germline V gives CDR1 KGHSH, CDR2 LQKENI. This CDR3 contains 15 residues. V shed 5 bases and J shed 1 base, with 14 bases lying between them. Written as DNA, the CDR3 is TGTGCCAGCTCAGATCAGGGTTGGTCCCAAGAGACCCAGTACTTC. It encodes CASSDQGWSQETQYF.

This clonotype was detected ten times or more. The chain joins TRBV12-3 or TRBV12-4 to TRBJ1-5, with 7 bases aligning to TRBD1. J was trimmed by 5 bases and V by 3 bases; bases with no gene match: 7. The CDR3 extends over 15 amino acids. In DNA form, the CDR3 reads TGTGCCAGCAGTTTTGGAGGGGGCGGCGATCAGCCCCAGCATTTT. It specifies CASSFGGGGDQPQHF.

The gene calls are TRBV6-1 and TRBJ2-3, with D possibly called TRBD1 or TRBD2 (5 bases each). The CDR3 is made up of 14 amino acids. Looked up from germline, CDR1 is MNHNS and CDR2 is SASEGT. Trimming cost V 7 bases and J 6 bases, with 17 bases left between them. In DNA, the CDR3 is TGTGCCAGCATCCCCGGGGCGCCGCTGGATACGCAGTATTTT. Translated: CASIPGAPLDTQYF.

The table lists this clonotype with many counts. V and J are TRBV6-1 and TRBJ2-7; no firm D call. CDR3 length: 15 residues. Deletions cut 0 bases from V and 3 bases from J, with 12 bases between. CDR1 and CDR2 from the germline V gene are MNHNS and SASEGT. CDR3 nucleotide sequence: TGTGCCAGCAGTGAAGCCGCCCTAATAGACTACGAGCAGTACTTC. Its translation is CASSEAALIDYEQYF.

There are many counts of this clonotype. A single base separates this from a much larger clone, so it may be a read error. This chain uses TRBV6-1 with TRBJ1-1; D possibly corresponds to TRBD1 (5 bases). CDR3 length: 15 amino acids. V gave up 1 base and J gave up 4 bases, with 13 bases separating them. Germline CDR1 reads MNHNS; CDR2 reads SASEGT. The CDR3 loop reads CASSEEGWGRTEAFF. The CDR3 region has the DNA TGTGCCAGCAGTGAAGAGGGGTGGGGTCGCACTGAAGCTTTCTTT.

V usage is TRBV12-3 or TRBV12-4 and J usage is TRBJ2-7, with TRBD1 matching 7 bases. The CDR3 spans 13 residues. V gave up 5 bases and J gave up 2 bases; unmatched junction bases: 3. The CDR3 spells CASSGTVTYEQYF. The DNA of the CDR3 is TGTGCCAGCAGTGGGACAGTGACCTACGAGCAGTACTTC.

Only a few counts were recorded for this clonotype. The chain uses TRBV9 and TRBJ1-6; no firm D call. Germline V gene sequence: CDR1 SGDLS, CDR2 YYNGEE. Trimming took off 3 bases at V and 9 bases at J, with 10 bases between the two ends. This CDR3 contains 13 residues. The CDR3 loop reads CASSESSGSPLHF. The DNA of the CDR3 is TGTGCCAGCAGCGAATCGAGCGGTTCACCCCTCCACTTT.

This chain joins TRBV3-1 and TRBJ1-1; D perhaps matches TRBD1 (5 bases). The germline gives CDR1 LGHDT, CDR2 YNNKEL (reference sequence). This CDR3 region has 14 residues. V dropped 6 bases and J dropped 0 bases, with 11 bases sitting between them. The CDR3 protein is CASSEQAVNTEAFF. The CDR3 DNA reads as TGTGCCAGCAGTGAACAGGCAGTGAACACTGAAGCTTTCTTT.

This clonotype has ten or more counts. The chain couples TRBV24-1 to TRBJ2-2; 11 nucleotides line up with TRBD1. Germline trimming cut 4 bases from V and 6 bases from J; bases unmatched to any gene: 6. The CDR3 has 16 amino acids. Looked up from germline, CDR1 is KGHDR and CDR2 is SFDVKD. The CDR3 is CATSDPGQGASGELFF. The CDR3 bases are TGTGCCACCAGTGACCCCGGACAGGGGGCCTCCGGGGAGCTGTTTTTT.

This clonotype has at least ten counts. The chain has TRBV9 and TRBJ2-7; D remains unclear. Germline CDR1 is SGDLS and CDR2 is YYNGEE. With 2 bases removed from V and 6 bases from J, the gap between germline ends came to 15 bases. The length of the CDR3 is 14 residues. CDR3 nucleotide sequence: TGTGCCAGCAGCGTGGCCCTCGAGGCCTGCGAGCAGTACTTC. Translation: CASSVALEACEQYF.

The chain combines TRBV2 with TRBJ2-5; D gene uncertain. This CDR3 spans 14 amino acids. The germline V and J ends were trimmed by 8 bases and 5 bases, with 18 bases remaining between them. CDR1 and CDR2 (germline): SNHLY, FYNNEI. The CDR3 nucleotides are TGTGCCAGCCGCACTCGTTGGGTAAGGGAGACCCAGTACTTC. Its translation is CASRTRWVRETQYF. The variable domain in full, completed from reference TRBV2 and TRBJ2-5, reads EPEVTQTPSHQVTQMGQEVILRCVPISNHLYFYWYRQILGQKVEFLVSFYNNEISEKSEIFDDQFSVERPDGSNFTLKIRSTKLEDSAMYFCASRTRWVRETQYFGPGTRLLVL.

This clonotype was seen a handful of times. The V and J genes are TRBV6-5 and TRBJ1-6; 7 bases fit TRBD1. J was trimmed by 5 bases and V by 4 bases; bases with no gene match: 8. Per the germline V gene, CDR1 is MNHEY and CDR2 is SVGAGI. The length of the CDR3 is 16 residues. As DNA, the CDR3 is TGTGCCAGCAGTTCTCCATCCGGGACAGATAATTCACCCCTCCACTTT. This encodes CASSSPSGTDNSPLHF.

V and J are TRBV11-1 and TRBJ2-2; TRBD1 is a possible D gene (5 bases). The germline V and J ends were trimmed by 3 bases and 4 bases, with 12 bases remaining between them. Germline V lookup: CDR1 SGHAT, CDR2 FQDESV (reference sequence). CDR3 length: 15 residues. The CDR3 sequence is CASSFGTGSTGELFF. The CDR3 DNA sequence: TGTGCCAGCAGCTTCGGAACAGGCAGCACCGGGGAGCTGTTTTTT.

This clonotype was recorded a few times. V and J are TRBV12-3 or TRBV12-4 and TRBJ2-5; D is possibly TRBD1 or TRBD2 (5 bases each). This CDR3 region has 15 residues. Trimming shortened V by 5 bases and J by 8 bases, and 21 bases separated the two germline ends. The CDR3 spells CASSRDRSRMGTQYF. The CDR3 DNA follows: TGTGCCAGCAGTCGGGACCGATCCCGTATGGGTACCCAGTACTTC.

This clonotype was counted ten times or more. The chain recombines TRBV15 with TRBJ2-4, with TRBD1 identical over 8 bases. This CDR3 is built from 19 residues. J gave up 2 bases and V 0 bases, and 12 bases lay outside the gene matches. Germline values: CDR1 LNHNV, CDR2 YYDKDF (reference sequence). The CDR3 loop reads CATSRDPLRQGRTKNIQYF. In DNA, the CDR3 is TGTGCCACCAGCAGAGACCCCCTTCGACAGGGGCGAACCAAAAACATTCAGTACTTC.

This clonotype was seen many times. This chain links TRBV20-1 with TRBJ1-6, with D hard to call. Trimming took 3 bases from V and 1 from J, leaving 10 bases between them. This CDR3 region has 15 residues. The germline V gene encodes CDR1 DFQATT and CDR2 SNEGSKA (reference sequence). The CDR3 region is CSARGRASYNSPLHF. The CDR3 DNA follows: TGCAGTGCTAGGGGCCGGGCTTCCTATAATTCACCCCTCCACTTT.

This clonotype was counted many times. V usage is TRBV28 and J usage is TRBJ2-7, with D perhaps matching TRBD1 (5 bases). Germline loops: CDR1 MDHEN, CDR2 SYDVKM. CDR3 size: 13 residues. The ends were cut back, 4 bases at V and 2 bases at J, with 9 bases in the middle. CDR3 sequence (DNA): TGTGCCAGCAGTTCCAGGGTAGCCTACGAGCAGTACTTC. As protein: CASSSRVAYEQYF.

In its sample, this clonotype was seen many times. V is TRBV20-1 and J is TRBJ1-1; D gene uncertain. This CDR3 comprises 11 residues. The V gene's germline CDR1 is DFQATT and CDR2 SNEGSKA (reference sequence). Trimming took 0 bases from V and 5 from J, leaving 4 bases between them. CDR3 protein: CSARDETEAFF. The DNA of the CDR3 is TGCAGTGCTAGAGACGAGACTGAAGCTTTCTTT.

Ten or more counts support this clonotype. DNA for the CDR3: TGTGCCAGCACTTCGTGGCAGGGGCAAGAGACCCAGTACTTC. Translating gives CASTSWQGQETQYF. This chain uses TRBV6-5 with TRBJ2-5, with D perhaps matching TRBD1 (6 bases). This CDR3 is 14 amino acids long. Germline CDR1 reads MNHEY; CDR2 reads SVGAGI. The V end was cut by 7 bases, the J end by 2 bases, with 14 bases between.

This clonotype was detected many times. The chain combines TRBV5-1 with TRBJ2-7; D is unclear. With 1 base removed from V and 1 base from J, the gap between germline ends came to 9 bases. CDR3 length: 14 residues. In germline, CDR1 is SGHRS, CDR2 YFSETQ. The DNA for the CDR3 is TGCGCCAGCAGCTTGAGTCGGAGATCCTACGAGCAGTACTTC. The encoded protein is CASSLSRRSYEQYF.

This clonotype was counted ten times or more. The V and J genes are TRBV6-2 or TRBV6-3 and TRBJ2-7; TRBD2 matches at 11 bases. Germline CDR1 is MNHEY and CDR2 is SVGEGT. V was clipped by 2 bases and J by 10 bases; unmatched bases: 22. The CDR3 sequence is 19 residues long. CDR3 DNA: TGTGCCAGCAGTTACACGCTCAGCCTACCGGGACTAGCGGAGGCCCCTCAGTACTTC. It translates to CASSYTLSLPGLAEAPQYF.

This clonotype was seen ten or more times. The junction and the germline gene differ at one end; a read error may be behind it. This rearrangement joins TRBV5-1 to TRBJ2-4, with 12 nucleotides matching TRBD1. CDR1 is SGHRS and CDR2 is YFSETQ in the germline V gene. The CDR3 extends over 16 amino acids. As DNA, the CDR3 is TGCGCCAGCAGCTTGGGGGGACAGGGGGCCACAAACATTCAGTACTTC. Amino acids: CASSLGGQGATNIQYF.

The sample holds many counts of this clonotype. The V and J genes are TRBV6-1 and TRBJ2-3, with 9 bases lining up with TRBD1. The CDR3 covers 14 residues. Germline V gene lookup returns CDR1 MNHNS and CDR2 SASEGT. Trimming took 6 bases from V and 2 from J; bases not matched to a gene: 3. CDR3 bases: TGTGCCAGCAGGGGACAGGGAAACACAGATACGCAGTATTTT. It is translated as CASRGQGNTDTQYF.

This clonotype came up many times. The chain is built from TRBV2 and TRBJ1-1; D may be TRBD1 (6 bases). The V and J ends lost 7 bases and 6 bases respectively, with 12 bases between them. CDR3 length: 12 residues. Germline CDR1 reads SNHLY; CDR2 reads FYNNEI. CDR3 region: CASTIDRPEAFF. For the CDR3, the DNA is TGTGCCAGCACCATAGACAGGCCTGAAGCTTTCTTT.

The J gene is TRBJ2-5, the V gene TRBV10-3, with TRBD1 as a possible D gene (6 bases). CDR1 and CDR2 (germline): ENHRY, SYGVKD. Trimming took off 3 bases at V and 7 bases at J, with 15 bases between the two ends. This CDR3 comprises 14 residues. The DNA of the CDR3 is TGTGCCATCAGTGACCGTACAGGGTATGGGACCCAGTACTTC. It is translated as CAISDRTGYGTQYF.

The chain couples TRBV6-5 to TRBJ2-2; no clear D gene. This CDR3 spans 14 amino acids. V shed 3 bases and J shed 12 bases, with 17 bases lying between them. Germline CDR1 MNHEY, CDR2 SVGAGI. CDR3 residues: CASSYSIGPTKLFF. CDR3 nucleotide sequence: TGTGCCAGCAGTTATTCGATCGGCCCCACAAAGCTGTTTTTT.

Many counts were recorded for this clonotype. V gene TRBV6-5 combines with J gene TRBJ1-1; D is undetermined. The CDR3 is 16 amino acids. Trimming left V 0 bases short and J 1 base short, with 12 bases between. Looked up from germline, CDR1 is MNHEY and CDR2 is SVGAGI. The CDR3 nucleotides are TGTGCCAGCAGTTACTCGAACGCGGGTTGGAACACTGAAGCTTTCTTT. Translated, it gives CASSYSNAGWNTEAFF.

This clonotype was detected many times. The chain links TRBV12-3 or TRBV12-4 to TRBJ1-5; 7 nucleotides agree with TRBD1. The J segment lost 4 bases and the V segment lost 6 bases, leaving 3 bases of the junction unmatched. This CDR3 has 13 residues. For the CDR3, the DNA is TGTGCCAGCAGGGAACAGGGGAATCAGCCCCAGCATTTT. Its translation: CASREQGNQPQHF.